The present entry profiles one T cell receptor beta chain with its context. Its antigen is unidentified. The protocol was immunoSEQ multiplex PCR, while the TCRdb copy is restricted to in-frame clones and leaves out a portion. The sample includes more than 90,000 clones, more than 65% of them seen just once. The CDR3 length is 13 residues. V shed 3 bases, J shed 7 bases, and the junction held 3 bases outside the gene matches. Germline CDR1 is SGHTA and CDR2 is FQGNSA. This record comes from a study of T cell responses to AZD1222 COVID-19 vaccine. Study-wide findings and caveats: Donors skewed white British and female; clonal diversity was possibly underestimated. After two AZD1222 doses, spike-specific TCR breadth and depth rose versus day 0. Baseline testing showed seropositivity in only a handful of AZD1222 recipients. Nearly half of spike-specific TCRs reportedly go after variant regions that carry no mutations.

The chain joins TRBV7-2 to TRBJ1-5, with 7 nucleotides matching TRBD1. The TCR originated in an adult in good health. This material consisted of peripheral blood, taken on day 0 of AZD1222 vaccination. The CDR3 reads CASSFRGDQPQHF. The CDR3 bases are TGTGCCAGCAGCTTCAGGGGGGACCAGCCCCAGCATTTT.